Described below is a single TCR beta chain sequence and its context. Its matching antigen is unknown. The CDR3 consists of 17 residues. The ends lost 0 bases at V and 1 base at J; junction bases unmatched: 4. Looked up from germline, CDR1 is KGHSH and CDR2 is LQKENI. This sample was included in a study of cytomegalovirus exposure and HLA in healthy donors. Healthy bone marrow donors made up the cohort. The PCR was carried out with 60 Vbeta primers and 13 Jbeta primers. Generated by immunoSEQ multiplex PCR, the TCRdb table keeps only in-frame clones and is missing some. The sample lists around 160,000 clones, roughly 80% occurring once. Regarding the study as a whole: Presence/absence comparisons presumed near-even sequencing depth among donors. Most likely, a cluster of highly shared sequence variants arose as a sequencing artifact.

The rearrangement joins TRBV18 to TRBJ2-1; 9 bases align to TRBD2. Sample: PBMCs. The receptor's source is a woman between 40 and 50 years old in good health and CMV-seropositive. This chain's CDR3 is CASSPPPGLASYNEQFF. The CDR3 DNA reads TGTGCCAGCTCACCACCGCCGGGACTAGCTTCCTACAATGAGCAGTTCTTC.